Sequencing of this TCR beta chain was carried out in a study of cytomegalovirus exposure and HLA in healthy donors (dated by TCRdb to about 2017). Background for the entire study: According to a later analysis, the 120 or so validation repertoires were produced on the same platform as the approximately 600 repertoires of the first cohort. The study was designed to test whether signatures of past pathogen exposure could be identified by cataloging public T cell receptors. In addition to the first cohort of roughly 700 subjects, a separate validation cohort of around 110 different subjects was used. To predict cytomegalovirus infection status, the study combined high-throughput TCR immunosequencing, statistical association of individual TCRs with disease status, and machine learning.

The CDR3 spans 17 residues, from the cysteine through the phenylalanine. Here the CDR3 DNA is all that survives: 51 bases in frame from base 1. Trimmed from V: 2 bases; trimmed from J: 5 bases; junction bases lacking a gene match: 13. The germline V gene yields SGHVS for CDR1 and FQNEAQ for CDR2. Libraries were constructed by the immunoSEQ multiplex PCR assay. In the paper's pipeline: A statistical classification framework was built for diagnosing cytomegalovirus status from the catalog of TCR beta chain sequences. Here the immuneACCESS table is served through TCRdb, limited to in-frame sequences with V and J called. Missing clones are a known gap in these copies; in checked studies unresolved V genes cover under half, and the rest lacks a known reason. Clone size and the V and J calls come from that table; the DNA yielded D and trimming. The sample contains 200,000 to 250,000 clones, 75% to 95% of them found a single time. The ten most abundant clones make up roughly 1% of the sample.

As concerns this clone: Its antigen has not been determined. The input lacks base qualities; no much larger clone sits a single base away.

Points the paper makes about the study in general: The classifier was reported to diagnose cytomegalovirus status with high specificity and sensitivity in both the original and validation cohorts. Across donors, most TCR sequences were observed very rarely, whereas some public TCRs were present in many individuals. A few of the identified cytomegalovirus-associated TCR beta chains were confirmed in vitro to be specific for cytomegalovirus antigens. The study listed 150 to 200 TCR beta chains as associated with cytomegalovirus. The authors suggested that the approach could potentially be extended to other disease states and immunological phenotypes. A later analysis found that TCRs clustered in the first cohort also tended to co-occur in the 110 or so validation repertoires, with roughly 95% of cluster scores above 0. The validation cohort had no HLA typing available for a later analysis, so co-occurrence within that cohort was assessed over all 120 or so repertoires.

The donors belonged to the validation cohort of about 120 subjects, which was separate from the approximately 680-subject first cohort. Here the chain combines TRBV7-8 and TRBJ2-5, and 8 junction bases match TRBD1. Sequenced: PBMCs. The TCR originated in a woman aged 18-30 years in good health and CMV-seronegative. CDR3 reads: CASSLSIRGPPGETQYF. The sequence in DNA is TGTGCCAGCAGCTTATCTATCAGGGGGCCACCCGGGGAGACCCAGTACTTC.